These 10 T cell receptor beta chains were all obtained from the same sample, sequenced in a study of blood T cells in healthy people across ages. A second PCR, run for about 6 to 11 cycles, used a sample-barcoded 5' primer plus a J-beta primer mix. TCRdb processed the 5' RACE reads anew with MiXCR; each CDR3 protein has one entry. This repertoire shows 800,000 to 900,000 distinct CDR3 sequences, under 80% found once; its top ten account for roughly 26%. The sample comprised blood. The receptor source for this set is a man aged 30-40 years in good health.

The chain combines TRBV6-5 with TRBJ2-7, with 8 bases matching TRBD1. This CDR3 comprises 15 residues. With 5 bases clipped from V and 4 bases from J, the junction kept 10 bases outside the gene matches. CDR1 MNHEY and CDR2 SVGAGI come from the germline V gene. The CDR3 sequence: CASSAQRDRPYEQYF. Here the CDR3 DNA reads TGTGCCAGCAGTGCCCAGAGGGACAGGCCTTACGAGCAGTACTTC.

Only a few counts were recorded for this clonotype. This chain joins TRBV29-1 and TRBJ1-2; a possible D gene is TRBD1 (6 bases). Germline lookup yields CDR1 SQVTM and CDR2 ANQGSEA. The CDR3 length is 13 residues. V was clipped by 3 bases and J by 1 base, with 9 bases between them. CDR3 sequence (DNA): TGCAGCGTTGAGGGGGGCCTTAACTATGGCTACACCTTC. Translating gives CSVEGGLNYGYTF.

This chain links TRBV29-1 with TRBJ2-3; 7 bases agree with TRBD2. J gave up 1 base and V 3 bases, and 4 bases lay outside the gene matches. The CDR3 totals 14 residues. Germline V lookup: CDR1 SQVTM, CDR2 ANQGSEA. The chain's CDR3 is CSVERTSGTDTQYF. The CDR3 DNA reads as TGCAGCGTTGAGCGTACTAGCGGCACAGATACGCAGTATTTT.

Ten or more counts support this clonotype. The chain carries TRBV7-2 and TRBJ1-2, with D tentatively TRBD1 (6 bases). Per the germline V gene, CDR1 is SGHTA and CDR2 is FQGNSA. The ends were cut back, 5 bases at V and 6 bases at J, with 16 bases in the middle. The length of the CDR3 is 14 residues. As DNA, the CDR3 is TGTGCCAGCAGCCGAAAACAGGGTTCGGATGGCTACACCTTC. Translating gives CASSRKQGSDGYTF.

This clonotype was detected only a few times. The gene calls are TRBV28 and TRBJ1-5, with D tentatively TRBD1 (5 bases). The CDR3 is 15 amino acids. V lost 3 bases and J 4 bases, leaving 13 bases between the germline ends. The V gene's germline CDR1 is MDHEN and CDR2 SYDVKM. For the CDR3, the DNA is TGTGCCAGCAGTTTGGGGGGTGTTCGAAATCAGCCCCAGCATTTT. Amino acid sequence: CASSLGGVRNQPQHF.

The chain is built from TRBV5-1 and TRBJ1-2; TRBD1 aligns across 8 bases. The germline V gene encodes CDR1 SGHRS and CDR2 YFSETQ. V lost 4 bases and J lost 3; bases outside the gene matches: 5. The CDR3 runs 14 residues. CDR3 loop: CASSPTGAHYGYTF. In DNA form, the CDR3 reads TGCGCCAGCAGCCCGACAGGGGCCCACTATGGCTACACCTTC. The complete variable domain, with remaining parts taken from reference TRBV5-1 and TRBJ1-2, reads KAGVTQTPRYLIKTRGQQVTLSCSPISGHRSVSWYQQTPGQGLQFLFEYFSETQRNKGNFPGRFSGRQFSNSRSEMNVSTLELGDSALYLCASSPTGAHYGYTFGSGTRLTVV.

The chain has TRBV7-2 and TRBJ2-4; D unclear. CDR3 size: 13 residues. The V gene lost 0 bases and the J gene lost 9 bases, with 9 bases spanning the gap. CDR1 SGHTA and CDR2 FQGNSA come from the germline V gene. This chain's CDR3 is CASSLASVSIQYF. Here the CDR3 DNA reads TGTGCCAGCAGCTTAGCAAGTGTATCCATTCAGTACTTC.

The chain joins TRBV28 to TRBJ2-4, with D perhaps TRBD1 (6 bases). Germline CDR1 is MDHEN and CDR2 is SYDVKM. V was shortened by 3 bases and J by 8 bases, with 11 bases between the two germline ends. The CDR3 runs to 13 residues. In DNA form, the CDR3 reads TGTGCCAGCAGTTTGGTGAAGGGGGACATTCAGTACTTC. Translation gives CASSLVKGDIQYF.

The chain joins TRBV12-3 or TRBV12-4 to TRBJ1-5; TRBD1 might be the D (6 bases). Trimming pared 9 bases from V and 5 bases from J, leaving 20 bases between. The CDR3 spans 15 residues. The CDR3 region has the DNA TGTGCCAGTGCTAACGGGGGCAGGCTGGATCAGCCCCAGCATTTT. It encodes CASANGGRLDQPQHF.

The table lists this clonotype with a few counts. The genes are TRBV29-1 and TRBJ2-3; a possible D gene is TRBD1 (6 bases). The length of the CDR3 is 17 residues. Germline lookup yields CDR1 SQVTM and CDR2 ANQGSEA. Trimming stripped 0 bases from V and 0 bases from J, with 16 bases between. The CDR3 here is CSVEDWWARGSTDTQYF. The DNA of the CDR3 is TGCAGCGTTGAAGATTGGTGGGCCAGGGGAAGCACAGATACGCAGTATTTT.